This T cell receptor beta chain originates from a study of somatic mutations in cytotoxic T cells in rheumatoid arthritis. The overall study: Blood from the patient (approximately 30 ml EDTA) was drawn right after diagnosis, pretreatment. There were some V beta antibody-stained T-cell populations flow-sorted at nearly 100% purity, and these included V beta1+ cells sequenced for TCRB.

Study results and limitations: Over 20% of CD8+ cells belonged to the largest CD8+ clone in about an eighth of the roughly 60 patients.

The V and J ends lost 6 bases and 5 bases, in that order; junction bases with no gene match: 6. The germline gives CDR1 MNHEY, CDR2 SMNVEV (reference sequence). CDR3 length equals 13 residues. Concerning this clone itself: The target antigen is unknown.

Measured with immunoSEQ multiplex PCR; TCRdb has only the in-frame clones, and not every one. The data show about 5,200 clones, 70% to 85% seen once. The origin of this receptor is a woman aged 50 to 60 with rheumatoid arthritis. The specimen sequenced was CD8+ T cells sorted from blood. The chain has TRBV27 and TRBJ1-2; TRBD1 matches 7 bases. The CDR3 spells CASSYDREYGYTF. CDR3 DNA: TGTGCCAGCAGCTATGACAGGGAATATGGCTACACCTTC.